A single sample gave rise to the 29 T cell receptor beta chains below, sequenced in a study of shared clonotypes between healthy human individuals. Libraries were prepared by immunoSEQ multiplex PCR; TCRdb keeps only in-frame clonotypes and omits some of them. The sample holds about 1 million clones, around 74% seen once. Sample: memory CD4+ T cells sorted from blood. Subset here: CD45RA-negative fraction. These receptors were taken from a man aged 18 to 30 in good health.

This clone showed up just a few times. The V call is TRBV4-1, the J call TRBJ1-5, with TRBD1 as a possible D gene (6 bases). Per the germline V gene, CDR1 is MGHRA and CDR2 is YSYEKL. Trimming pared 4 bases from V and 6 bases from J, leaving 19 bases between. CDR3 size: 16 residues. The CDR3 loop reads CASSRPGQKVGQPQHF. Here the CDR3 DNA reads TGCGCCAGCAGCCGCCCGGGACAAAAAGTTGGTCAGCCCCAGCATTTT.

The V call is TRBV6-1, the J call TRBJ1-3, with D possibly matching TRBD1 (5 bases). Trimming shortened V by 4 bases and J by 7 bases, and 11 bases separated the two germline ends. The CDR3 has 13 amino acids. Germline CDR1 reads MNHNS; CDR2 reads SASEGT. The CDR3 bases are TGTGCCAGCAGTGGGGATTGGGGGAACACCATATATTTT. Translation gives CASSGDWGNTIYF.

The rearrangement links TRBV7-9 to TRBJ2-5, with 7 bases that match TRBD1. Germline V gene sequence: CDR1 SEHNR, CDR2 FQNEAQ (reference sequence). The CDR3 has 16 amino acids. V trimming: 5 bases; J trimming: 3 bases; junction bases outside the gene matches: 12. The CDR3 protein is CASSPSIFGTEETQYF. CDR3 nucleotide sequence: TGTGCCAGCAGCCCAAGTATCTTCGGGACAGAAGAGACCCAGTACTTC.

V is TRBV10-3 and J is TRBJ2-2, with 11 bases identical to TRBD2. The CDR3 has 15 amino acids. CDR1 is ENHRY, CDR2 SYGVKD, per germline. The V and J ends lost 3 bases and 7 bases, in that order; junction bases with no gene match: 4. The CDR3 is CAISETSGRVGELFF. For the CDR3, the DNA is TGTGCCATCAGTGAAACTAGCGGGAGAGTCGGGGAGCTGTTTTTT.

V usage is TRBV30 and J usage is TRBJ2-7, with 8 bases that match TRBD1. The CDR3 loop spans 11 amino acids. Germline CDR1 GTSNPN, CDR2 SVGIG (reference sequence). This CDR3 is CGAQGVYEQYF. In DNA, the CDR3 is TGTGGAGCACAGGGGGTTTACGAGCAGTACTTC.

This clone was seen many times. This chain links TRBV7-8 with TRBJ2-5, with 7 bases identical to TRBD2. The J segment lost 1 base and the V segment lost 1 base, leaving 0 bases of the junction unmatched. This CDR3 has 14 amino acids. The germline V gene has CDR1 SGHVS and CDR2 FQNEAQ. This CDR3 reads CASSLGTSQETQYF. The CDR3 region has the DNA TGTGCCAGCAGCTTAGGGACTAGCCAAGAGACCCAGTACTTC.

This clone was observed a handful of times. The V and J genes are TRBV5-1 and TRBJ1-6; D is unresolved. This CDR3 spans 14 amino acids. Germline assignment: CDR1 SGHRS and CDR2 YFSETQ. Trimming removed 2 bases at V and 5 bases at J, with 8 bases between. Here the CDR3 DNA reads TGCGCCAGCAGCTTTTGGGGAGATAATTCACCCCTCCACTTT. Protein: CASSFWGDNSPLHF.

In DNA, the CDR3 is TGTGCCAGCAGCCAGACCTACTACGAGCAGTACTTC. Translated: CASSQTYYEQYF. The rearrangement uses TRBV6-6 and TRBJ2-7; unclear D gene. Germline values: CDR1 MNHNY, CDR2 SVGAGI (reference sequence). This CDR3 is 12 amino acids long. V shed 6 bases and J shed 3 bases, with 9 bases lying between them.

The rearrangement uses TRBV30 and TRBJ2-3; TRBD2 might be the D (6 bases). V lost 7 bases and J 5 bases, leaving 13 bases between the germline ends. CDR1 and CDR2 (germline): GTSNPN, SVGIG (reference sequence). The CDR3 totals 12 residues. The CDR3 DNA reads as TGTGCCTTAGATCGGGGGTTAGATACGCAGTATTTT. It is translated as CALDRGLDTQYF.

The chain employs TRBV14 and TRBJ2-7; D perhaps matches TRBD2 (5 bases). Germline CDR1 and CDR2: SGHDN and FVKESK. The V end lost 1 base, the J end lost 5 bases, and 15 bases lay between the germline ends. CDR3 size: 15 residues. CDR3 sequence reads: CASSQAAAVFHEQYF. The CDR3 DNA follows: TGTGCCAGCAGCCAAGCTGCAGCGGTCTTCCACGAGCAGTACTTC.

This clone was detected only once. V gene TRBV7-9 combines with J gene TRBJ1-1; D unresolved. Between the trimmed V and J ends, which lost 8 bases and 2 bases, there was a span of 12 bases. Germline V gives CDR1 SEHNR, CDR2 FQNEAQ (reference sequence). CDR3 size: 13 residues. The CDR3 sequence is CASGLEANTEAFF. The CDR3 nucleotides read TGTGCCAGCGGGTTGGAGGCAAACACTGAAGCTTTCTTT.

This chain uses TRBV5-4 with TRBJ2-7; the match to TRBD1 covers 7 bases. Unmatched junction bases numbered 7, after V lost 4 bases and J lost 3 bases. The CDR3 is 14 amino acids. The germline V gene encodes CDR1 SGHNT and CDR2 YYREEE (reference sequence). For the CDR3, the DNA is TGTGCCAGCAGCGCCAAGAGGGACAGCTACGAGCAGTACTTC. Its translation: CASSAKRDSYEQYF.

V and J are TRBV27 and TRBJ2-3; 9 bases map to TRBD2. Germline V gene sequence: CDR1 MNHEY, CDR2 SMNVEV (reference sequence). V shed 7 bases, J shed 2 bases, and the junction held 13 bases outside the gene matches. The CDR3 sequence is 17 residues long. In nucleotides, the CDR3 is TGTGCCAGCATGGCCCTCCTGCGGGGGGGCCACACAGATACGCAGTATTTT. Translating gives CASMALLRGGHTDTQYF.

This clone has a count of ten or more. This specimen includes other DNA sequences encoding the same CDR3. The chain has TRBV5-6 and TRBJ1-1; tentative D call: TRBD1 (5 bases). Germline CDR1 is SGHDT and CDR2 is YYEEEE. This CDR3 spans 13 amino acids. The V end lost 6 bases, the J end lost 7 bases, and 16 bases lay between the germline ends. CDR3 bases: TGTGCCAGCACCTTCGATGGGAGGGGTGAAGCTTTCTTT. It specifies CASTFDGRGEAFF. Full variable domain (remainder filled in from reference TRBV5-6 and TRBJ1-1): DAGVTQSPTHLIKTRGQQVTLRCSPKSGHDTVSWYQQALGQGPQFIFQYYEEEERQRGNFPDRFSGHQFPNYSSELNVNALLLGDSALYLCASTFDGRGEAFFGQGTRLTVV.

The chain carries TRBV18 and TRBJ1-2; D ambiguous. Germline V CDR1 and CDR2: KGHSH, LQKENI. CDR3 length equals 13 residues. Trimming took off 2 bases at V and 0 bases at J, with 4 bases between the two ends. The chain's CDR3 is CASSPSANYGYTF. CDR3 DNA sequence: TGTGCCAGCTCACCAAGCGCTAACTATGGCTACACCTTC.

As concerns this clone: This may be a read error: a much more frequent sequence differs by one nucleotide. The rearrangement links TRBV6-6 to TRBJ1-1; D gene unclear. The CDR3 is made up of 12 amino acids. Germline CDR1 is MNHNY and CDR2 is SVGAGI (reference sequence). Trimming took off 6 bases at V and 1 base at J, with 6 bases between the two ends. CDR3 nucleotides: TGTGCCAGCAGGAACGGGAACACTGAAGCTTTCTTT. This gives the protein CASRNGNTEAFF.

As regards this clone: The identical CDR3 is also encoded by other nucleotide sequences in the sample. This chain connects TRBV6-1 to TRBJ1-2; 8 bases map to TRBD1. This CDR3 comprises 14 residues. V trimming: 1 base; J trimming: 8 bases; junction bases outside the gene matches: 6. Germline CDR1 reads MNHNS; CDR2 reads SASEGT. The CDR3 DNA sequence: TGTGCCAGCAGTGAAGGGACAGGGATTTACGGCTACACCTTC. Translation: CASSEGTGIYGYTF.

This chain uses TRBV28 with TRBJ2-3, with 14 bases matching TRBD2. The trim removed 1 base at V and 6 bases at J, leaving 9 bases unmatched. The CDR3 contains 18 residues. CDR1 is MDHEN and CDR2 is SYDVKM in the germline V gene. The CDR3 DNA reads as TGTGCCAGCAGTTTATCTACGACTAGCGGGGGGGCCAGGGATACGCAGTATTTT. The encoded protein is CASSLSTTSGGARDTQYF.

The V and J genes are TRBV19 and TRBJ1-6; D unclear. CDR1 is LNHDA and CDR2 is SQIVND in the germline V gene (reference sequence). The CDR3 length is 14 residues. V was pared by 5 bases and J by 4 bases, with 9 bases between. CDR3 nucleotides: TGTGCCAGTAGTGCGGACGGTTATAATTCACCCCTCCACTTT. Translated: CASSADGYNSPLHF.

This clone was counted only a few times. This chain links TRBV28 with TRBJ1-2; TRBD1 is a possible D gene (6 bases). Germline V lookup: CDR1 MDHEN, CDR2 SYDVKM. Trimming removed 3 bases from V and 7 bases from J, with 12 bases in between. This CDR3 is built from 13 residues. CDR3 in amino acids: CASSFPGAVGYTF. The CDR3 nucleotides are TGTGCCAGCAGTTTTCCGGGGGCGGTTGGCTACACCTTC.

Worth noting for this clone: Other DNA sequences in the same sample also yield this CDR3. The chain uses TRBV28 and TRBJ1-2; TRBD1 is a possible D gene (5 bases). This CDR3 is 13 amino acids long. The V and J ends lost 2 bases and 8 bases respectively, with 12 bases between them. From germline, CDR1 is MDHEN and CDR2 SYDVKM. Here the CDR3 reads CASSLTGGRGYTF. CDR3 nucleotide sequence: TGTGCCAGCAGTTTAACAGGCGGGAGAGGCTACACCTTC.

About this clone: Other DNA sequences in this sample translate to the same CDR3. This sequence joins TRBV2 and TRBJ1-2; 9 nucleotides align to TRBD1. The germline gives CDR1 SNHLY, CDR2 FYNNEI. V was pared by 5 bases and J by 8 bases, with 3 bases of the junction left unmatched. The CDR3 covers 12 residues. CDR3 in amino acids: CASSRDRVGYTF. CDR3 DNA: TGTGCCAGCAGTAGGGACAGGGTCGGCTACACCTTC.

The chain combines TRBV5-1 with TRBJ2-3; 13 bases agree with TRBD2. From germline, CDR1 is SGHRS and CDR2 YFSETQ. V trimming: 4 bases; J trimming: 0 bases; junction bases outside the gene matches: 11. The CDR3 totals 19 residues. This CDR3 is CASSPRLAGGPLSTDTQYF. The DNA of the CDR3 is TGCGCCAGCAGCCCCAGACTAGCGGGAGGTCCCCTTAGCACAGATACGCAGTATTTT.

The rearrangement joins TRBV4-2 to TRBJ1-5; 10 bases fit TRBD1. Trimming cost V 1 base and J 4 bases; bases outside gene matches: 4. The germline V gene has CDR1 LGHNA and CDR2 YNFKEQ. This CDR3 region has 16 residues. The CDR3 loop is CASSQGTGGGNQPQHF. CDR3 DNA: TGTGCCAGCAGCCAAGGGACAGGGGGAGGGAATCAGCCCCAGCATTTT.

This clone has only one observation. This rearrangement joins TRBV7-2 to TRBJ1-2; no definite D call. V lost 0 bases to trimming and J lost 10 bases, with 6 bases between them. CDR3 length: 11 residues. The germline V gene has CDR1 SGHTA and CDR2 FQGNSA. The CDR3 sequence: CASSLARAYTF. The CDR3 DNA sequence: TGTGCCAGCAGCTTAGCCCGAGCCTACACCTTC.

The chain employs TRBV18 and TRBJ1-3; the D is unclear. This CDR3 spans 17 amino acids. Germline V gene sequence: CDR1 KGHSH, CDR2 LQKENI. V was shortened by 0 bases and J by 0 bases, with 12 bases between the two germline ends. CDR3 sequence: CASSPPIYLDSGNTIYF. The DNA for the CDR3 is TGTGCCAGCTCACCACCCATCTACCTAGACTCTGGAAACACCATATATTTT. Full variable domain (rest looked up from reference TRBV18 and TRBJ1-3): NAGVMQNPRHLVRRRGQEARLRCSPMKGHSHVYWYRQLPEEGLKFMVYLQKENIIDESGMPKERFSAEFPKEGPSILRIQQVVRGDSAAYFCASSPPIYLDSGNTIYFGEGSWLTVV.

This clone was found once. The V gene is TRBV28, the J gene TRBJ2-7; 10 bases are shared with TRBD1. This CDR3 is 16 amino acids long. CDR1 is MDHEN, CDR2 SYDVKM, per germline. The J segment lost 3 bases and the V segment lost 5 bases, leaving 10 bases of the junction unmatched. The CDR3 DNA is TGTGCCAGCAGTCCAAATCCGGGACAGGGGCTCTACGAGCAGTACTTC. Protein product: CASSPNPGQGLYEQYF.

In this sample, this clone turned up a few times. In DNA, the CDR3 is TGTGCCATCAGTGAGTCTGCAGGGTTGGGGCACGAGCAGTACTTC. Its translation is CAISESAGLGHEQYF. The V call is TRBV10-3, the J call TRBJ2-7, with D possibly TRBD1 on 5 matching bases. The germline V gene has CDR1 ENHRY and CDR2 SYGVKD. The CDR3 extends over 15 amino acids. V dropped 0 bases and J dropped 5 bases, with 14 bases sitting between them.

The rearrangement links TRBV7-9 to TRBJ2-5; D is perhaps TRBD2 (5 bases). The length of the CDR3 is 15 residues. Looked up from germline, CDR1 is SEHNR and CDR2 is FQNEAQ (reference sequence). V dropped 1 base and J dropped 5 bases, with 14 bases sitting between them. The CDR3 nucleotides are TGTGCCAGCAGCTTAGTTGAGGCGGGTCGGGAGACCCAGTACTTC. This translates into CASSLVEAGRETQYF.